Shown below are 26 T cell receptor beta chains from a single sample sequenced in a study of cytomegalovirus exposure and HLA in healthy donors. In the PCR, 60 Vbeta and 13 Jbeta primers were used. Only in-frame clones appear in the TCRdb table, and some are missing; sequencing was by immunoSEQ multiplex PCR. The sample gives approximately 150,000 clones, 82% of which show up once; 1.5% to 2% is in the top ten. The sequenced sample consisted of PBMCs. These receptor sequences come from a woman aged 40 to 55 in good health and CMV-seronegative.

This clone occurred a few times. The chain employs TRBV4-1 and TRBJ2-1; 10 nucleotides line up with TRBD1. The CDR3 covers 16 residues. Germline loops: CDR1 MGHRA, CDR2 YSYEKL. The J segment lost 7 bases and the V segment lost 4 bases, leaving 10 bases of the junction unmatched. The CDR3 DNA is TGCGCCAGCAGCCCAACAGTGGGACAGGGGAATAATGAGCAGTTCTTC. Its protein product is CASSPTVGQGNNEQFF.

The genes are TRBV6-5 and TRBJ2-5; a possible D gene is TRBD2 (6 bases). The J call may be in error: the DNA end matches TRBJ2-7 better. This CDR3 is 15 amino acids long. Germline V gene sequence: CDR1 MNHEY, CDR2 SVGAGI. The CDR3 protein is CASSYQGGNSGEQYF. CDR3 bases: TGTGCCAGCAGTTACCAGGGCGGGAACTCCGGCGAGCAGTACTTC.

This chain joins TRBV4-3 and TRBJ2-7; a possible D gene is TRBD1 (11 bases). Trimming pared 2 bases from V and 0 bases from J, leaving 29 bases between. Germline V gives CDR1 LGHNA, CDR2 YSLEER. The CDR3 is made up of 21 amino acids. The CDR3 nucleotides read TGCGCCAGCAGCCAACTCGAGTGGACAGGGGGCCCTAGCGGGAGCTCCTACGAGCAGTACTTC. It translates to CASSQLEWTGGPSGSSYEQYF.

The chain is built from TRBV6-5 and TRBJ1-2; 8 bases are a match to TRBD1. CDR1 MNHEY and CDR2 SVGAGI come from the germline V gene. Germline trimming cut 6 bases from V and 4 bases from J; bases unmatched to any gene: 4. The CDR3 has 13 amino acids. CDR3 sequence (DNA): TGTGCCAGCAGATTAGACAGGGGCTATGGCTACACCTTC. Protein sequence: CASRLDRGYGYTF.

DNA of the CDR3: TGTGCCAGCAGCCTAGGACAGATCACTGAAGCTTTCTTT. This codes for CASSLGQITEAFF. V and J are TRBV6-5 and TRBJ1-1, with a possible D match to TRBD1 (6 bases). CDR1 MNHEY and CDR2 SVGAGI come from the germline V gene. The germline V and J ends were trimmed by 6 bases and 4 bases, with 12 bases remaining between them. The CDR3 totals 13 residues.

The chain employs TRBV11-2 and TRBJ1-1, with D hard to call. Trimming took 3 bases from V and 4 from J, leaving 6 bases between them. Per germline, CDR1 SGHAT and CDR2 FQNNGV. This CDR3 comprises 12 residues. This CDR3 reads CASSFPGTEAFF. The CDR3, as DNA: TGTGCCAGCAGCTTTCCAGGCACTGAAGCTTTCTTT. Drawing the rest from reference TRBV11-2 and TRBJ1-1, the complete variable domain is EAGVAQSPRYKIIEKRQSVAFWCNPISGHATLYWYQQILGQGPKLLIQFQNNGVVDDSQLPKDRFSAERLKGVDSTLKIQPAKLEDSAVYLCASSFPGTEAFFGQGTRLTVV.

The chain uses TRBV14 and TRBJ1-1; 7 nucleotides line up with TRBD1. The CDR3 is made up of 13 amino acids. The germline CDR1 and CDR2 sequences are SGHDN and FVKESK. V lost 0 bases to trimming and J lost 7 bases; unmatched junction nucleotides: 2. CDR3 DNA sequence: TGTGCCAGCAGCCAAGATCGGACAGGTGAAGCTTTCTTT. Protein sequence: CASSQDRTGEAFF.

The chain combines TRBV28 with TRBJ1-2, with D hard to call. The CDR3 is 17 amino acids. Germline loops: CDR1 MDHEN, CDR2 SYDVKM. V gave up 6 bases and J gave up 0 bases, with 20 bases separating them. CDR3 coding DNA: TGTGCCAGCAGCCTACCTCGTGGAGGCTCAACTAACTATGGCTACACCTTC. This sequence encodes CASSLPRGGSTNYGYTF.

The chain uses TRBV23-1 and TRBJ2-7, with 7 bases aligning to TRBD1. TRBV23-1 is annotated as an ORF whose role is uncertain. This CDR3 spans 14 amino acids. V shed 8 bases, J shed 3 bases, and the junction held 10 bases outside the gene matches. This CDR3 is CASQARDSNYEQYF. In DNA form, the CDR3 reads TGCGCCAGCCAAGCCCGGGACAGTAACTACGAGCAGTACTTC.

The V and J genes are TRBV11-1 and TRBJ2-1; a weak D match, TRBD2 (6 bases). This CDR3 has 13 residues. The germline CDR1 and CDR2 sequences are SGHAT and FQDESV (reference sequence). V lost 10 bases to trimming and J lost 5 bases, with 15 bases between them. The CDR3 loop is CATSGVRNNEQFF. The CDR3 DNA sequence: TGTGCCACCTCGGGGGTGAGAAACAATGAGCAGTTCTTC.

The DNA of the CDR3 is TGTGCCAGCAGGGGTTTCCGGGACAGACATAATTCACCCCTCCACTTT. Its protein product is CASRGFRDRHNSPLHF. This chain connects TRBV25-1 to TRBJ1-6; 7 bases are a match to TRBD1. The CDR3 length is 16 residues. With 6 bases clipped from V and 5 bases from J, the junction kept 10 bases outside the gene matches. CDR1 is MGHDK, CDR2 SYGVNS, per germline. Variable domain in full (rest from reference TRBV25-1 and TRBJ1-6): EADIYQTPRYLVIGTGKKITLECSQTMGHDKMYWYQQDPGMELHLIHYSYGVNSTEKGDLSSESTVSRIRTEHFPLTLESARPSHTSQYLCASRGFRDRHNSPLHFGNGTRLTVT.

This clone was recorded only once. The chain employs TRBV19 and TRBJ2-7; 7 bases line up with TRBD2. Germline CDR1 LNHDA, CDR2 SQIVND (reference sequence). The junction had 7 bases not matched to a gene; V was cut back by 0 bases and J by 2 bases. The CDR3 length is 16 residues. The CDR3 DNA is TGTGCCAGTAGTATAGACCTCGGGGGGAGGACCTACGAGCAGTACTTC. This encodes CASSIDLGGRTYEQYF. The full variable domain, rest sourced from reference TRBV19 and TRBJ2-7, is DGGITQSPKYLFRKEGQNVTLSCEQNLNHDAMYWYRQDPGQGLRLIYYSQIVNDFQKGDIAEGYSVSREKKESFPLTVTSAQKNPTAFYLCASSIDLGGRTYEQYFGPGTRLTVT.

This chain connects TRBV7-8 to TRBJ1-5; 8 bases are shared with TRBD1. CDR3 length: 16 amino acids. With V trimmed by 1 base and J by 2 bases, 4 bases remained unmatched. Germline CDR1 SGHVS, CDR2 FQNEAQ. CDR3 in DNA: TGTGCCAGCAGCTTAGGCTGGGGACAGGGCAATCAGCCCCAGCATTTT. Translating gives CASSLGWGQGNQPQHF.

This clone was counted a few times. This sequence joins TRBV28 and TRBJ1-2; 8 nucleotides match TRBD1. Per germline, CDR1 MDHEN and CDR2 SYDVKM. J gave up 10 bases and V 5 bases, and 12 bases lay outside the gene matches. This CDR3 contains 14 residues. CDR3 coding DNA: TGTGCCAGCAGTAGTCGTTACAGGGGGGATGTCTACACCTTC. Translated, it gives CASSSRYRGDVYTF.

This clone has more than one count but fewer than ten. The genes are TRBV7-9 and TRBJ2-5; 11 bases agree with TRBD2. Trimming at V came to 1 base and at J to 0 bases, leaving 7 bases not matched to a gene. CDR1 is SEHNR, CDR2 FQNEAQ, per germline (reference sequence). The CDR3 contains 18 residues. The CDR3 DNA reads TGTGCCAGCAGCTTAGTGGGACTAGCGGAATGGTACCAAGAGACCCAGTACTTC. It is translated as CASSLVGLAEWYQETQYF.

The chain has TRBV9 and TRBJ1-1; D might be TRBD1 (6 bases). Between the trimmed V and J ends, which lost 0 bases and 3 bases, there was a span of 9 bases. The CDR3 contains 14 residues. Germline values: CDR1 SGDLS, CDR2 YYNGEE. The CDR3, as DNA: TGTGCCAGCAGCGTAGATGGGGGCTACACTGAAGCTTTCTTT. It encodes CASSVDGGYTEAFF.

V and J are TRBV5-1 and TRBJ2-7; 7 bases agree with TRBD1. CDR3 size: 13 residues. The trim removed 4 bases at V and 2 bases at J, leaving 3 bases unmatched. Germline V gene lookup returns CDR1 SGHRS and CDR2 YFSETQ. The CDR3, as DNA: TGCGCCAGCAGCGAACAGGGGACCTACGAGCAGTACTTC. This codes for CASSEQGTYEQYF.

For the CDR3, the DNA is TGTGCCAGCAGTTTAGGCCCTCCTCAGGCTACCTATGGCTACACCTTC. It encodes CASSLGPPQATYGYTF. V gene TRBV28 combines with J gene TRBJ1-2, with no clear D. The germline V gene has CDR1 MDHEN and CDR2 SYDVKM. Trimming removed 2 bases from V and 4 bases from J, with 17 bases in between. This CDR3 is 16 amino acids long.

The rearrangement joins TRBV7-9 to TRBJ1-1, with D possibly matching TRBD1 (5 bases). Between the trimmed V and J ends, which lost 1 base and 4 bases, there was a span of 13 bases. The CDR3 covers 15 residues. Germline CDR1 and CDR2: SEHNR and FQNEAQ (reference sequence). Here the CDR3 DNA reads TGTGCCAGCAGCTTAGGGTCATGGGGGGGCACTGAAGCTTTCTTT. Amino acid sequence: CASSLGSWGGTEAFF.

The chain links TRBV28 to TRBJ2-7, with 7 bases identical to TRBD1. Trimming removed 7 bases from V and 5 bases from J; junction bases left unmatched: 5. Germline lookup yields CDR1 MDHEN and CDR2 SYDVKM. The CDR3 is 12 residues long. The CDR3 region is CASTMDRNEQYF. As DNA, the CDR3 is TGTGCCAGCACTATGGACAGGAACGAGCAGTACTTC.

The chain uses TRBV27 and TRBJ2-1; 10 nucleotides match TRBD2. CDR3 length equals 12 residues. Per germline, CDR1 MNHEY and CDR2 SMNVEV (reference sequence). The CDR3 coding sequence is TGTGTATCGGCTAGCGGGAGCTATGAGCAGTTCTTC. This codes for CVSASGSYEQFF.

This clone was seen once. V and J are TRBV28 and TRBJ2-1; a possible D gene is TRBD2 (7 bases). Germline V gene lookup returns CDR1 MDHEN and CDR2 SYDVKM. Trimming took 2 bases from V and 4 from J, leaving 21 bases between them. This CDR3 is 18 amino acids long. The CDR3 nucleotides read TGTGCCAGCAGTTTAGGGGGGGGCGGTACCCTAAGTTACAATGAGCAGTTCTTC. Protein product: CASSLGGGGTLSYNEQFF.

The chain uses TRBV27 and TRBJ2-1; TRBD1 is a possible D gene (6 bases). CDR3 size: 13 residues. Germline values: CDR1 MNHEY, CDR2 SMNVEV (reference sequence). V gave up 6 bases and J gave up 3 bases, with 9 bases separating them. Here the CDR3 DNA reads TGTGCCAGCAGAAGGACAGACTACAATGAGCAGTTCTTC. This translates into CASRRTDYNEQFF.

J is TRBJ2-7 and V is TRBV4-2; 7 bases align to TRBD2. Germline V gene lookup returns CDR1 LGHNA and CDR2 YNFKEQ. Trimming at V came to 1 base and at J to 4 bases, leaving 4 bases not matched to a gene. The CDR3 extends over 14 amino acids. The CDR3 spells CASSQVSSGYEQYF. In DNA form, the CDR3 reads TGTGCCAGCAGCCAAGTCTCTAGCGGTTACGAGCAGTACTTC.

This chain links TRBV7-2 with TRBJ2-1, with D possibly being TRBD2 (6 bases). Trimming cost V 4 bases and J 12 bases, with 25 bases left between them. Germline V lookup: CDR1 SGHTA, CDR2 FQGNSA. The CDR3 is 16 amino acids. CDR3: CASSSYPGVPPGGQFF. CDR3 nucleotide sequence: TGTGCCAGCAGCTCCTATCCGGGAGTTCCCCCCGGCGGGCAGTTCTTC.

The chain links TRBV2 to TRBJ2-1, with 13 bases identical to TRBD2. V gave up 6 bases and J gave up 1 base; unmatched junction bases: 9. CDR1 and CDR2 (germline): SNHLY, FYNNEI. The CDR3 length is 18 residues. This CDR3 is CASSAGLAGLRSYNEQFF. The CDR3 DNA reads TGTGCCAGCAGCGCGGGACTAGCGGGATTGCGGTCCTACAATGAGCAGTTCTTC.